What follows are 27 T cell receptor beta chains derived from one specimen sequenced in a study of shared clonotypes between healthy human individuals. The method was immunoSEQ multiplex PCR; TCRdb's version includes in-frame clones alone and lacks a portion of them. The sample contains some 1 million clones, about 70% of which appear only once. The specimen was memory CD4+ T cells sorted from blood. Indicated subset: CD45RA-negative fraction. The receptors were gathered from a man in his late teens or twenties in good health.

This chain connects TRBV9 to TRBJ2-3, with 7 bases matching TRBD2. The CDR3 is 15 amino acids. In germline, CDR1 is SGDLS, CDR2 YYNGEE. V trimming: 4 bases; J trimming: 0 bases; junction bases outside the gene matches: 5. CDR3 in DNA: TGTGCCAGCAGCCCCTTGCGGGAGAGCACAGATACGCAGTATTTT. It is translated as CASSPLRESTDTQYF.

As regards this clone: This specimen includes other DNA sequences encoding the same CDR3. This chain uses TRBV18 with TRBJ1-6, with 7 bases lining up with TRBD1. The junction had 4 bases not matched to a gene; V was cut back by 3 bases and J by 8 bases. From germline, CDR1 is KGHSH and CDR2 LQKENI. This CDR3 has 14 residues. The CDR3 loop reads CASSPTGSDSPLHF. In nucleotides, the CDR3 is TGTGCCAGCTCACCGACAGGGTCGGATTCACCCCTCCACTTT. Full variable domain (missing parts from reference TRBV18 and TRBJ1-6): NAGVMQNPRHLVRRRGQEARLRCSPMKGHSHVYWYRQLPEEGLKFMVYLQKENIIDESGMPKERFSAEFPKEGPSILRIQQVVRGDSAAYFCASSPTGSDSPLHFGNGTRLTVT.

The CDR3 coding sequence is TGTGCCATCAGTGAGGTTCTAGGCTATGAGCAGTTCTTC. This translates into CAISEVLGYEQFF. The chain carries TRBV10-3 and TRBJ2-1; D unclear. Trimming pared 2 bases from V and 8 bases from J, leaving 10 bases between. Germline V gene lookup returns CDR1 ENHRY and CDR2 SYGVKD. The CDR3 has 13 residues.

The V gene is TRBV5-1, the J gene TRBJ2-7, with 7 nucleotides matching TRBD1. Germline CDR1 and CDR2: SGHRS and YFSETQ. With 3 bases clipped from V and 2 bases from J, the junction kept 8 bases outside the gene matches. CDR3 length equals 15 residues. CDR3 DNA: TGCGCCAGCAGCTCGGACAGGTTAACAGCCTACGAGCAGTACTTC. Protein: CASSSDRLTAYEQYF.

As to this clone: A junction boundary mismatches the germline segment, possibly from a read error. This chain uses TRBV4-3 with TRBJ2-3, with 10 bases aligning to TRBD2. The V gene's germline CDR1 is LGHNA and CDR2 YSLEER. This CDR3 spans 17 amino acids. CDR3 bases: TGCGCCAGCAACCAAGAGCGGGAGGGCCGGGGGGCAGATACGCAGTATTTT. Its translation is CASNQEREGRGADTQYF.

V is TRBV30 and J is TRBJ1-4; no reliable D call. The CDR3 is 12 residues long. Trimming left V 3 bases short and J 8 bases short, with 10 bases between. CDR1 is GTSNPN and CDR2 is SVGIG in the germline V gene (reference sequence). CDR3 sequence reads: CAWRRASEKLFF. The CDR3 DNA follows: TGTGCCTGGAGACGCGCCAGCGAAAAACTGTTTTTT.

The chain links TRBV9 to TRBJ2-7; TRBD1 aligns across 10 bases. CDR3 length equals 15 residues. Germline trimming cut 4 bases from V and 1 base from J; bases unmatched to any gene: 5. Looked up from germline, CDR1 is SGDLS and CDR2 is YYNGEE. CDR3 sequence reads: CASSPRTGGSYEQYF. CDR3 in DNA: TGTGCCAGCAGCCCCCGGACAGGGGGTTCCTACGAGCAGTACTTC.

The chain is built from TRBV11-2 and TRBJ1-3, with D maybe TRBD1 (6 bases). The CDR3 has 18 amino acids. The V gene lost 3 bases and the J gene lost 0 bases, with 18 bases spanning the gap. The germline V gene encodes CDR1 SGHAT and CDR2 FQNNGV. DNA for the CDR3: TGTGCCAGCAGCTTGGGGAGGGGGGGAAGTCCCTCTGGAAACACCATATATTTT. Amino acid sequence: CASSLGRGGSPSGNTIYF.

Of note for this clone: This may be a read error, as it is one base from a much larger clone. The chain uses TRBV29-1 and TRBJ1-1; no firm D call. From germline, CDR1 is SQVTM and CDR2 ANQGSEA. V lost 3 bases, J lost 4 bases, and 15 bases lay in between. The CDR3 consists of 14 residues. The CDR3 loop is CSVDKSPGATEAFF. CDR3 coding DNA: TGCAGCGTTGACAAATCCCCAGGCGCCACTGAAGCTTTCTTT.

This clone has a single count. V usage is TRBV30 and J usage is TRBJ2-3; 9 nucleotides align to TRBD2. The germline gives CDR1 GTSNPN, CDR2 SVGIG (reference sequence). This CDR3 is built from 15 residues. Unmatched junction bases numbered 10, after V lost 4 bases and J lost 5 bases. DNA of the CDR3: TGTGCCTGGAATAAACCGGGACTAGCTGGAGATACGCAGTATTTT. Protein sequence: CAWNKPGLAGDTQYF.

A word on this clone: A read error may be the cause here, since a much bigger clone is one base away. V and J are TRBV11-2 and TRBJ1-1; D gene uncertain. V was shortened by 1 base and J by 1 base, with 4 bases between the two germline ends. CDR3 size: 13 residues. CDR1 is SGHAT, CDR2 FQNNGV, per germline. CDR3 DNA: TGTGCCAGCAGCTTAGTCAGGAACACTGAAGCTTTCTTT. Protein sequence: CASSLVRNTEAFF. Based on the CDR3 plus reference TRBV11-2 and TRBJ1-1, the full variable domain is EAGVAQSPRYKIIEKRQSVAFWCNPISGHATLYWYQQILGQGPKLLIQFQNNGVVDDSQLPKDRFSAERLKGVDSTLKIQPAKLEDSAVYLCASSLVRNTEAFFGQGTRLTVV.

V and J are TRBV4-2 and TRBJ1-6, with TRBD1 matching over 8 bases. Looked up from germline, CDR1 is LGHNA and CDR2 is YNFKEQ. V shed 0 bases, J shed 6 bases, and the junction held 7 bases outside the gene matches. The CDR3 has 17 amino acids. CDR3 in amino acids: CASSQDIRGTGNSPLHF. CDR3 nucleotide sequence: TGTGCCAGCAGCCAAGATATACGGGGGACAGGTAATTCACCCCTCCACTTT.

The V and J genes are TRBV5-1 and TRBJ2-7; 7 bases align to TRBD2. This CDR3 has 16 amino acids. J lost 5 bases, V lost 0 bases, and 11 bases had no gene match. From germline, CDR1 is SGHRS and CDR2 YFSETQ. The CDR3 DNA sequence: TGCGCCAGCAGCTTGGGGCAGGGAGGGAAGGACAACGAGCAGTACTTC. Its protein product is CASSLGQGGKDNEQYF.

The chain combines TRBV7-2 with TRBJ2-1; D is unclear. CDR1 is SGHTA, CDR2 FQGNSA, per germline. V gave up 4 bases and J gave up 7 bases, with 17 bases separating them. The CDR3 runs to 15 residues. The CDR3 sequence is CASSSSRSPANEQFF. DNA for the CDR3: TGTGCCAGCAGCTCCAGCAGGAGCCCCGCGAATGAGCAGTTCTTC.

CDR3 DNA: TGTGCCAGTAAAAAACTAGCGAGCAATGAGCAGTTCTTC. Its protein product is CASKKLASNEQFF. J is TRBJ2-1 and V is TRBV19, with 7 bases fitting TRBD2. The CDR3 is 13 residues long. The ends lost 7 bases at V and 6 bases at J; junction bases unmatched: 6. The germline CDR1 and CDR2 sequences are LNHDA and SQIVND (reference sequence).

The chain has TRBV15 and TRBJ1-4, with D perhaps matching TRBD1 (5 bases). CDR3 length: 18 amino acids. V lost 1 base and J 8 bases, leaving 23 bases between the germline ends. Per germline, CDR1 LNHNV and CDR2 YYDKDF (reference sequence). The CDR3 sequence: CATSRGESGTTTLEKLFF. CDR3 sequence (DNA): TGTGCCACCAGCAGAGGGGAGAGCGGGACCACCACCCTGGAAAAACTGTTTTTT.

The J gene is TRBJ1-3, the V gene TRBV6-1; D gene unclear. This CDR3 region has 15 residues. Trimming cost V 1 base and J 4 bases, with 11 bases left between them. Germline V CDR1 and CDR2: MNHNS, SASEGT. In nucleotides, the CDR3 is TGTGCCAGCAGTGAAGTGGTGGGATTCGGAAACACCATATATTTT. This gives the protein CASSEVVGFGNTIYF.

The CDR3 region is CASSQAAGAWGDIQYF. In nucleotides, the CDR3 is TGCGCCAGCAGCCAAGCCGCAGGGGCGTGGGGAGACATTCAGTACTTC. This rearrangement joins TRBV4-1 to TRBJ2-4; tentative D call: TRBD1 (6 bases). There are 16 residues in the CDR3. Trimming took 1 base from V and 8 from J, leaving 18 bases between them. The germline gives CDR1 MGHRA, CDR2 YSYEKL.

The chain has TRBV10-3 and TRBJ2-7; D gene uncertain. Germline CDR1 and CDR2: ENHRY and SYGVKD. This CDR3 has 11 residues. The V end lost 3 bases, the J end lost 5 bases, and 5 bases lay between the germline ends. The CDR3: CAISEFDEQYF. CDR3 sequence (DNA): TGTGCCATCAGTGAATTCGACGAGCAGTACTTC.

V usage is TRBV6-6 and J usage is TRBJ2-3; a weak D match, TRBD2 (5 bases). This CDR3 has 14 residues. V lost 10 bases and J 0 bases, leaving 14 bases between the germline ends. The germline gives CDR1 MNHNY, CDR2 SVGAGI (reference sequence). CDR3 sequence: CATTPPGSTDTQYF. The CDR3 bases are TGTGCCACCACCCCCCCGGGGAGCACAGATACGCAGTATTTT.

This sequence joins TRBV19 and TRBJ2-3, with D possibly being TRBD2 (5 bases). The CDR3 totals 13 residues. Between the trimmed V and J ends, which lost 11 bases and 3 bases, there was a span of 15 bases. CDR1 LNHDA and CDR2 SQIVND come from the germline V gene (reference sequence). The CDR3 is CAAGTSRTDTQYF. The CDR3 DNA follows: TGTGCCGCGGGTACTAGTCGGACAGATACGCAGTATTTT. Combining the CDR3 with reference TRBV19 and TRBJ2-3 gives the whole variable domain DGGITQSPKYLFRKEGQNVTLSCEQNLNHDAMYWYRQDPGQGLRLIYYSQIVNDFQKGDIAEGYSVSREKKESFPLTVTSAQKNPTAFYLCAAGTSRTDTQYFGPGTRLTVL.

In this sample, this clone turned up once. The chain recombines TRBV19 with TRBJ2-7, with TRBD1 matching 8 bases. The germline V gene has CDR1 LNHDA and CDR2 SQIVND (reference sequence). The CDR3 runs to 16 residues. With V trimmed by 4 bases and J by 5 bases, 13 bases remained unmatched. CDR3 sequence: CASSRTGLKATDEQYF. The CDR3 nucleotides read TGTGCCAGTAGTAGGACAGGGCTTAAGGCTACGGACGAGCAGTACTTC.

About this clone itself: Additional DNA sequences in this sample encode the identical CDR3. The rearrangement links TRBV5-4 to TRBJ1-1, with 8 positions matching TRBD1. This CDR3 comprises 15 residues. CDR1 is SGHNT and CDR2 is YYREEE in the germline V gene (reference sequence). CDR3 nucleotide sequence: TGTGCAGTCTACCGGGACAGGATAATGAACACTGAAGCTTTCTTT. It codes for CAVYRDRIMNTEAFF.

V and J are TRBV27 and TRBJ1-1, with unresolved D. The CDR3 covers 14 residues. Germline V gene lookup returns CDR1 MNHEY and CDR2 SMNVEV (reference sequence). V was clipped by 4 bases and J by 0 bases, with 9 bases between them. The chain's CDR3 is CASSSPPLNTEAFF. The DNA of the CDR3 is TGTGCCAGCAGTTCACCCCCCCTGAACACTGAAGCTTTCTTT.

This chain uses TRBV29-1 with TRBJ2-3; D not resolved. This CDR3 has 13 residues. V lost 3 bases, J lost 4 bases, and 11 bases lay in between. Germline lookup yields CDR1 SQVTM and CDR2 ANQGSEA. CDR3 sequence reads: CSVDPTQADTQYF. The DNA of the CDR3 is TGCAGCGTTGATCCCACCCAAGCAGATACGCAGTATTTT.

This chain uses TRBV5-1 with TRBJ2-2; TRBD2 agrees at 8 bases. Germline CDR1 is SGHRS and CDR2 is YFSETQ. The CDR3 has 16 amino acids. V lost 4 bases to trimming and J lost 3 bases; unmatched junction nucleotides: 8. The CDR3 sequence is CASSLGGGRDTGELFF. The CDR3 coding sequence is TGCGCCAGCAGCCTAGGCGGGGGGAGAGACACCGGGGAGCTGTTTTTT.

The V call is TRBV11-1, the J call TRBJ2-3; TRBD1 matches at 8 bases. V lost 1 base, J lost 3 bases, and 0 bases stayed unmatched. The CDR3 has 14 residues. Germline V gives CDR1 SGHAT, CDR2 FQDESV (reference sequence). CDR3 coding DNA: TGTGCCAGCAGCTTAGACAGGGGGACAGATACGCAGTATTTT. Translation: CASSLDRGTDTQYF.